In its sample, the clone carrying this T cell receptor (beta chain) was seen many times. The antigen remains unidentified. CDR1 is MNHEY, CDR2 SVGEGT, per germline. V lost 2 bases and J 1 base, leaving 5 bases between the germline ends. CDR3 length: 13 amino acids. The TCR beta libraries were generated through quantitative 5'-RACE incorporating molecular barcodes. TCRdb used MiXCR to reprocess the 5' RACE reads, holding one entry per CDR3 protein. There are 30,000 to 45,000 distinct CDR3 sequences in the sample; roughly 13% occur only once, and 25% to 35% lies in the top ten. The sample comes from a study of CD8 T cells in ankylosing spondylitis. Study-wide results and limits: Matched ankylosing spondylitis synovial fluid reportedly contained a significantly enriched population of disease-linked clones.

This clonotype originated in a male donor with ankylosing spondylitis. The rearrangement joins TRBV6-2 or TRBV6-3 to TRBJ1-1; D not resolved. The sample consisted of synovial fluid, either unsorted or a sorted T cell fraction (not recorded which). The chain's CDR3 is CASSYQENTEAFF. CDR3 sequence (DNA): TGTGCCAGCAGTTACCAGGAGAACACTGAAGCTTTCTTT.